This T cell receptor beta chain was retrieved from a study of blood T cell repertoires in COVID-19. Study background: The origin of the acute and convalescent COVID-19 samples was the United States, Italy and Spain. T cells, B-cell-depleted T cells, or PBMCs supplied cDNA or gDNA.

A few counts support this clone. Per the original methods: Reference gene primer amplification yielded estimated nucleated cell counts. Measured with immunoSEQ multiplex PCR; TCRdb has only the in-frame clones, and not every one. V, J and clone size are taken as reported in that table, and D and trimming were inferred from the DNA itself. The sample has 150,000 to 200,000 clones, approximately 90% seen once. This CDR3 is 14 amino acids long. The source of this sequence is a human donor in a cohort sampled during active COVID-19. Input material: peripheral blood. The chain couples TRBV21-1 to TRBJ1-2; TRBD1, the table's D call, lacks a check against the DNA. TRBV21-1 is a pseudogene. The CDR3 nucleotides read TGTGCCAGCAGCAAAGTGGTGGGACAGGATGGCTACACCTTC. Its protein product is CASSKVVGQDGYTF.